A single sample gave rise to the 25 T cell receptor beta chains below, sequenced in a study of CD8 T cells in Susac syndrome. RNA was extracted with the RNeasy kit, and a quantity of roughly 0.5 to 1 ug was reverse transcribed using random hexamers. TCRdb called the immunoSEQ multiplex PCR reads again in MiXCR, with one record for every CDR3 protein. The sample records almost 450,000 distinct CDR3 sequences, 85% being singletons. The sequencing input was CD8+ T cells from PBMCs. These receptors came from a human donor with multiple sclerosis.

In DNA, the CDR3 is TGTGCCAGCACCCCGACGGGGGAAGGGACAACTAATGAAAAACTGTTTTTT. Its protein is CASTPTGEGTTNEKLFF. The chain couples TRBV27 to TRBJ1-4, with D possibly matching TRBD1 (5 bases). V lost 7 bases and J 0 bases, leaving 18 bases between the germline ends. The germline CDR1 and CDR2 sequences are MNHEY and SMNVEV (reference sequence). This CDR3 comprises 17 residues.

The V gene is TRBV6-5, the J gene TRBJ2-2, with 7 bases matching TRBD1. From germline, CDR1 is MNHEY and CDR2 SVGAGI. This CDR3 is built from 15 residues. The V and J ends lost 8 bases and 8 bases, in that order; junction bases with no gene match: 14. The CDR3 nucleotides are TGTGCCAGCGCCCAAAAAGGGGGCGCTTTAGGGGAGCTGTTTTTT. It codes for CASAQKGGALGELFF.

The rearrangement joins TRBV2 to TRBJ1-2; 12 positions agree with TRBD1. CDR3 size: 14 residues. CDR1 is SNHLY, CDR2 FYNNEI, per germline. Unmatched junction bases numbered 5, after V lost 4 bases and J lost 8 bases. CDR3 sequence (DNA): TGTGCCAGCAGTGCGGGACAGGGGGCTGGCGGCTACACCTTC. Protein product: CASSAGQGAGGYTF.

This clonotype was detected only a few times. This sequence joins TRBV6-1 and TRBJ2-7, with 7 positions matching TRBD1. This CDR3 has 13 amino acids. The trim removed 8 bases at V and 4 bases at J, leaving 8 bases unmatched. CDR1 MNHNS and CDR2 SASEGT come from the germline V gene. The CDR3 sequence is CASRGGSRYEQYF. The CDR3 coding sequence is TGTGCCAGCCGAGGGGGCTCTAGGTACGAGCAGTACTTC.

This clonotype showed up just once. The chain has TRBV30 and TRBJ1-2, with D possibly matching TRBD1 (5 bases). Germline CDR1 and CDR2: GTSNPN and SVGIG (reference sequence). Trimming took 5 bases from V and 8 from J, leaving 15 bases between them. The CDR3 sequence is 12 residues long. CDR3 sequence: CAWSIGTLGYTF. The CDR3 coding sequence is TGTGCCTGGTCTATAGGGACCCTCGGCTACACCTTC.

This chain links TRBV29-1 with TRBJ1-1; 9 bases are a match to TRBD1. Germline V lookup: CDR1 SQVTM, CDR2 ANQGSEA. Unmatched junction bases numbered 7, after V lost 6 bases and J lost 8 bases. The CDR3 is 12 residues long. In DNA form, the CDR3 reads TGCAGCGTGGGGGGACAGGGCATAGAAGCTTTCTTT. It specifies CSVGGQGIEAFF.

The CDR3 sequence: CASSIGERTEAFF. The CDR3 DNA is TGTGCCAGCAGCATAGGGGAGCGGACTGAAGCTTTCTTT. The chain has TRBV12-3 or TRBV12-4 and TRBJ1-1; a possible D gene is TRBD1 (5 bases). V was clipped by 6 bases and J by 5 bases, with 13 bases between them. The CDR3 runs 13 residues.

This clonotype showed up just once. The CDR3 DNA is TGTGCCAGCAGCCCCGGGACTAGAGTGCCAGATACGCAGTATTTT. Amino acids: CASSPGTRVPDTQYF. The rearrangement uses TRBV5-5 and TRBJ2-3; TRBD2 matches at 8 bases. The CDR3 runs to 15 residues. CDR1 is SGHKS, CDR2 YYEKEE, per germline (reference sequence). J was trimmed by 4 bases and V by 4 bases; bases with no gene match: 8. The entire variable domain, with the rest obtained from reference TRBV5-5 and TRBJ2-3, is as follows: DAGVTQSPTHLIKTRGQQVTLRCSPISGHKSVSWYQQVLGQGPQFIFQYYEKEERGRGNFPDRFSARQFPNYSSELNVNALLLGDSALYLCASSPGTRVPDTQYFGPGTRLTVL.

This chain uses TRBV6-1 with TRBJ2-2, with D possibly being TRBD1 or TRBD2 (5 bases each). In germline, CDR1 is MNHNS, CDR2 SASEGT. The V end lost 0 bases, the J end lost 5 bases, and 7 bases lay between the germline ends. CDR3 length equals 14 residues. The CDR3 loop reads CASSEAEGTGELFF. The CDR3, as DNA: TGTGCCAGCAGTGAAGCAGAGGGGACCGGGGAGCTGTTTTTT.

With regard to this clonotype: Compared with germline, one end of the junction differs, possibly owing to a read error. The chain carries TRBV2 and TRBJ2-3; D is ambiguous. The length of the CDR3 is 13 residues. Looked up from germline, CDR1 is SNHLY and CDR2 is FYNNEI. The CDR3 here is CANSDENTDTQYF. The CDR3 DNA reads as TGTGCCAACAGTGATGAGAACACAGATACGCAGTATTTT.

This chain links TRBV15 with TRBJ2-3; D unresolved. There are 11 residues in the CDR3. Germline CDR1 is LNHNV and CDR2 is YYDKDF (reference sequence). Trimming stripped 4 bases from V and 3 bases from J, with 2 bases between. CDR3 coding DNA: TGTGCCACCAGCACTACAGATACGCAGTATTTT. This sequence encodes CATSTTDTQYF.

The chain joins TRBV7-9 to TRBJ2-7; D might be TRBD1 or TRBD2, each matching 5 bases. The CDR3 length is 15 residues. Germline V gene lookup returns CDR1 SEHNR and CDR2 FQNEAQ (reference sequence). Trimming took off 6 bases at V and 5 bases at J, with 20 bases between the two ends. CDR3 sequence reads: CASRHLTQSGHEQYF. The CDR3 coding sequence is TGTGCCAGCAGACATCTGACACAATCGGGGCACGAGCAGTACTTC.

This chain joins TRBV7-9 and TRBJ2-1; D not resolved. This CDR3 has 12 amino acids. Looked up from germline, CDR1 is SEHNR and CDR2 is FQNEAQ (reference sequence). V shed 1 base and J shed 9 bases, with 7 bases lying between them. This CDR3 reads CASSLVMSEQFF. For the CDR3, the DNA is TGTGCCAGCAGCTTAGTCATGAGTGAGCAGTTCTTC.

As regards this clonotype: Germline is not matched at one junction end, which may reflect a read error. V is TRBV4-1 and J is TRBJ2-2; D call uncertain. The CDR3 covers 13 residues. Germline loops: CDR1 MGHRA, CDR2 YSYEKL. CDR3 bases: TGTGCCAGCAGCCCCCTGGGGACCGGGGAGCTGTTTTTT. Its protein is CASSPLGTGELFF.

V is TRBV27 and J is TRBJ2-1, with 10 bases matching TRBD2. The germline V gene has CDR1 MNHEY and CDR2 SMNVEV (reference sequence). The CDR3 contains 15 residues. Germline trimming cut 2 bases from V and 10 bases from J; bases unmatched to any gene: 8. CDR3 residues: CASSLLGLAGVEQFF. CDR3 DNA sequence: TGTGCCAGCAGTTTACTGGGGCTAGCGGGAGTCGAGCAGTTCTTC.

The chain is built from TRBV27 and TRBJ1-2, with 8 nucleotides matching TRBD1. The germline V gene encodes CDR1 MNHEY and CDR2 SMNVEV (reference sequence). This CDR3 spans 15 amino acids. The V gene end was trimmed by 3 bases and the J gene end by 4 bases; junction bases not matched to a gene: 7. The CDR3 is CASSLVGTGVYGYTF. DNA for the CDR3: TGTGCCAGCAGTTTGGTGGGGACAGGAGTCTATGGCTACACCTTC.

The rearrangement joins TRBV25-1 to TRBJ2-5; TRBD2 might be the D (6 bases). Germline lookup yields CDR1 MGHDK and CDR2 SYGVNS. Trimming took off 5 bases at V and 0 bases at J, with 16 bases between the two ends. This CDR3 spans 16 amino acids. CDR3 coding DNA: TGTGCCAGCAGTCCCGGGGTAGCGGAGTACCAAGAGACCCAGTACTTC. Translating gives CASSPGVAEYQETQYF.

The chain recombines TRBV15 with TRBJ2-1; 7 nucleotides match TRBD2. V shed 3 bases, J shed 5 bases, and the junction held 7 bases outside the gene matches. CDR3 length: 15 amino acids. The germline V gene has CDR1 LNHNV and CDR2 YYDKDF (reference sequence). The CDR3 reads CATSRGGDGDNEQFF. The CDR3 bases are TGTGCCACCAGCAGGGGGGGGGATGGTGACAATGAGCAGTTCTTC.

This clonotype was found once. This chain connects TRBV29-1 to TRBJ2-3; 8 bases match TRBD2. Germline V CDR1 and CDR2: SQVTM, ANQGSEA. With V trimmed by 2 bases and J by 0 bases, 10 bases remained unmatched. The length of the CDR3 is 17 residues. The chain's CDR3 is CSVESAGGFTSTDTQYF. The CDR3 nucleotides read TGCAGCGTTGAATCGGCGGGAGGATTCACTAGCACAGATACGCAGTATTTT.

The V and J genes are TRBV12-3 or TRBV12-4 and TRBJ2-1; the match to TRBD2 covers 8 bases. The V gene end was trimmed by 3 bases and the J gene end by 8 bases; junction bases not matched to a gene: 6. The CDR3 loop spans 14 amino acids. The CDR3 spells CASSFQGLGYEQFF. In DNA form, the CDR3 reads TGTGCCAGCAGTTTCCAGGGACTAGGCTATGAGCAGTTCTTC.

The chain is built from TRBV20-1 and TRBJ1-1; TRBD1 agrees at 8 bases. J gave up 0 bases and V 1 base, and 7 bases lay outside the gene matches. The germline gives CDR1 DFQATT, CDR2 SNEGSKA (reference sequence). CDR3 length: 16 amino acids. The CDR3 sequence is CSARVATGGMNTEAFF. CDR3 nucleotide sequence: TGCAGTGCTAGAGTGGCCACAGGGGGAATGAACACTGAAGCTTTCTTT.

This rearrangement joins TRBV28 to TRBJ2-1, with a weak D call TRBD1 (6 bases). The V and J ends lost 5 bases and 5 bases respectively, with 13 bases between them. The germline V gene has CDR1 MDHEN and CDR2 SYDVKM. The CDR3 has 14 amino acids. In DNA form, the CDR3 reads TGTGCCAGCAGTGTCCAGGGGATTCACAATGAGCAGTTCTTC. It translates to CASSVQGIHNEQFF.

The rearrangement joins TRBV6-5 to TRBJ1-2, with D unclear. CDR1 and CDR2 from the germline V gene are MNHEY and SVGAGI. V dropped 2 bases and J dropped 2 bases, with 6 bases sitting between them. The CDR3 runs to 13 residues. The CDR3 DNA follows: TGTGCCAGCAGTTACGACCGAAACTATGGCTACACCTTC. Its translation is CASSYDRNYGYTF.

CDR3 loop: CASSQVPGASTSYEQYF. DNA of the CDR3: TGTGCCAGCAGCCAAGTTCCCGGGGCGTCTACTAGCTACGAGCAGTACTTC. V and J are TRBV3-1 and TRBJ2-7; D is possibly TRBD1 or TRBD2 (5 bases each). The CDR3 runs to 17 residues. Germline CDR1 reads LGHDT; CDR2 reads YNNKEL (reference sequence). V was trimmed by 1 base and J by 3 bases, leaving 19 bases between them.

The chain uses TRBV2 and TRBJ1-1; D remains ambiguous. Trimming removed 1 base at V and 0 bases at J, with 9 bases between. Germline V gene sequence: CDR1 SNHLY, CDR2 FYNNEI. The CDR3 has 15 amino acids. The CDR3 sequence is CASSEGFQVNTEAFF. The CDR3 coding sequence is TGTGCCAGCAGTGAAGGGTTTCAAGTGAACACTGAAGCTTTCTTT. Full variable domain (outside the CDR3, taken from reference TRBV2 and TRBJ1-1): EPEVTQTPSHQVTQMGQEVILRCVPISNHLYFYWYRQILGQKVEFLVSFYNNEISEKSEIFDDQFSVERPDGSNFTLKIRSTKLEDSAMYFCASSEGFQVNTEAFFGQGTRLTVV.